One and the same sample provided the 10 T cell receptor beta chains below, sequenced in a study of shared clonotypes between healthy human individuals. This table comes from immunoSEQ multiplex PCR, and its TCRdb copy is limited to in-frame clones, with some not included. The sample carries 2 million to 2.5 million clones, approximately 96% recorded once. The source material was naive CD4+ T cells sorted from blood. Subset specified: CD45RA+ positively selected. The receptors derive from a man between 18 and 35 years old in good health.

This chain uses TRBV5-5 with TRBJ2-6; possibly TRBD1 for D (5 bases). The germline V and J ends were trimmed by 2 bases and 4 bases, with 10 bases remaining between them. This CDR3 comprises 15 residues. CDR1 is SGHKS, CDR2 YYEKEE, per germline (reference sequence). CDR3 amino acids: CASSLTGSGANVLTF. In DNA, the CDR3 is TGTGCCAGCAGCTTAACAGGTTCCGGGGCCAACGTCCTGACTTTC.

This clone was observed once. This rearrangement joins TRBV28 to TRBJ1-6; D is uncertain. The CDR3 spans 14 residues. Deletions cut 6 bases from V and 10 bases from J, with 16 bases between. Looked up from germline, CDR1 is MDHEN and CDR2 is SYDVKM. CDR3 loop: CASSPDFGQSPLHF. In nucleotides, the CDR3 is TGTGCCAGCAGCCCGGACTTTGGCCAGTCACCCCTCCACTTT.

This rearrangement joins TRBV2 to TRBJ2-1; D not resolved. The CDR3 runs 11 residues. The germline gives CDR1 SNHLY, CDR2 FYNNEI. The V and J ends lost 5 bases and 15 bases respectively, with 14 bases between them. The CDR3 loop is CASSLDHSGFF. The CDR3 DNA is TGTGCCAGCAGTCTTGACCATTCTGGGTTCTTC.

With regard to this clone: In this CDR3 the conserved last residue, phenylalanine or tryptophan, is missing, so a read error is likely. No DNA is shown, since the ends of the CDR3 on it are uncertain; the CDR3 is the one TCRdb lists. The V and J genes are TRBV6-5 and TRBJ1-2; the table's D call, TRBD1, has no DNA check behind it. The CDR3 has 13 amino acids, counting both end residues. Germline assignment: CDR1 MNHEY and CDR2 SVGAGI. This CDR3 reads CASSLGRGTPSRL.

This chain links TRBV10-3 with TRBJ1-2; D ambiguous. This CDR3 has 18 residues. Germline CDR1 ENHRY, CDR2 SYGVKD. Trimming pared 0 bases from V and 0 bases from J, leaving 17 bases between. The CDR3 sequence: CAISESRVSGKTNYGYTF. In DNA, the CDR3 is TGTGCCATCAGTGAGTCCAGAGTGTCGGGGAAGACTAACTATGGCTACACCTTC.

The CDR3 loop reads CAWSGRTATNYGYTF. The CDR3 DNA reads TGTGCCTGGAGTGGCCGGACGGCTACTAACTATGGCTACACCTTC. The chain employs TRBV30 and TRBJ1-2; D uncertain. Deletions cut 1 base from V and 0 bases from J, with 12 bases between. Looked up from germline, CDR1 is GTSNPN and CDR2 is SVGIG (reference sequence). This CDR3 has 15 amino acids.

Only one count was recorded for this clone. The CDR3, as DNA: TGTGCCAGCAGCTTAGGACAGGGGGTCTCCTACGAGCAGTACTTC. It specifies CASSLGQGVSYEQYF. The chain uses TRBV7-9 and TRBJ2-7, with 9 positions matching TRBD1. Losses at the gene ends were 1 base for V and 0 bases for J; bases not matched to a gene: 1. CDR3 length: 15 residues. Germline V gene data show CDR1 as SEHNR and CDR2 as FQNEAQ (reference sequence).

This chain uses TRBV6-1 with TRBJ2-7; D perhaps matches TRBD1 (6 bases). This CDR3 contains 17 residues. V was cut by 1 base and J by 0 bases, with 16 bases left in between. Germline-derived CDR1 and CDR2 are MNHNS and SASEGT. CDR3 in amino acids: CASSEEVPGTTSYEQYF. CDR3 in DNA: TGTGCCAGCAGTGAAGAAGTCCCCGGGACAACCTCCTACGAGCAGTACTTC.

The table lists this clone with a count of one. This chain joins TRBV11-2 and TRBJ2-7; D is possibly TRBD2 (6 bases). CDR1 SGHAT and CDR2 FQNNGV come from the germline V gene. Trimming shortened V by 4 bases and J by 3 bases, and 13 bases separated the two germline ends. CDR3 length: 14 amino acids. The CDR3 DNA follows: TGTGCCAGCAGCTCGACTAGTTCCTACTACGAGCAGTACTTC. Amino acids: CASSSTSSYYEQYF.

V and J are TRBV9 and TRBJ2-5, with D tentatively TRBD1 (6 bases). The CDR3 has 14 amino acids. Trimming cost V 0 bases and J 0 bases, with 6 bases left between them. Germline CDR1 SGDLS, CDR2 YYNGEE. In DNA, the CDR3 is TGTGCCAGCAGCGTAGGGGACAACCAAGAGACCCAGTACTTC. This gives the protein CASSVGDNQETQYF.